The rows below give T cell receptor beta chains drawn from one sample of a study of shared clonotypes between healthy human individuals. Some clones are missing from TCRdb's copy, which holds only in-frame ones; the method was immunoSEQ multiplex PCR. This sample has a few hundred thousand clones, with approximately 97% found just once. The sample comprised naive CD4+ T cells sorted from blood. Receptors originate from a woman between 25 and 40 years old in good health. Both conserved end residues are part of each CDR3. A D gene is named only where the DNA matches it firmly. Some rows have no size entry. The others give once, few or many, or a class for an expanded clone.

.	TRBV6-6	TRBJ1-1	TRBD1	TGTGCCAGCAGTTCCGCGGACAGGGGTATCACTGAAGCTTTCTTT	CASSSADRGITEAFF
.	TRBV19	TRBJ1-2	.	TGTGCCAGTAGTCCGTTAGGGGGGGACTATGGCTACACCTTC	CASSPLGGDYGYTF
.	TRBV19	TRBJ2-7	.	TGTGCCAGTCGACAGGGAGGAGGCTACGAGCAGTACTTC	CASRQGGGYEQYF
.	TRBV4-1	TRBJ2-7	.	TGCGCCAGCAGCCAGCTCGCCGAGCAGTACTTC	CASSQLAEQYF
.	TRBV7-9	TRBJ1-2	TRBD1	TGTGCCAGCAGCTTAATTGGGGACAGGGGTAAATATGGCTACACCTTC	CASSLIGDRGKYGYTF
once	TRBV2	TRBJ1-1	TRBD1	TGTGCCAGCAGTCCACAGGGGATAGCGAACACTGAAGCTTTCTTT	CASSPQGIANTEAFF
.	TRBV19	TRBJ1-5	TRBD1	TGTGCCAGTAGGGAGACAGGGATGGGGAATCAGCCCCAGCATTTT	CASRETGMGNQPQHF
.	TRBV2	TRBJ2-3	TRBD2	TGTGCCAGCAGTCTAGGACTAGCGGGAGTAGATACGCAGTATTTT	CASSLGLAGVDTQYF
.	TRBV19	TRBJ1-4	.	TGTGCCAGTAGGGCAGGTGCAACTAATGAAAAACTGTTTTTT	CASRAGATNEKLFF
.	TRBV14	TRBJ2-7	TRBD2	TGTGCCAGCAGCCAAGGGACTAGCGACGAGCAGTACTTC	CASSQGTSDEQYF
.	TRBV5-1	TRBJ2-2	TRBD2	TGCGCCAGCAGCCCCCTCAGCGGGAGGGCCCGTACCGGGGAGCTGTTTTTT	CASSPLSGRARTGELFF
.	TRBV7-9	TRBJ1-2	TRBD1	TGTGCCAGCGGGGGGGACAGGGGAAGCTTTTATGGCTACACCTTC	CASGGDRGSFYGYTF
.	TRBV20-1	TRBJ1-2	.	TGCAGCTCGGGACGGGATTATGGCTACACCTTC	CSSGRDYGYTF
.	TRBV7-9	TRBJ1-5	TRBD1	TGTGCCAGCAGCTTAGGTGACAGGGGAAGCCAGCCCCAGCATTTT	CASSLGDRGSQPQHF
.	TRBV15	TRBJ2-3	.	TGTGCCACCAGCAGAGATAGTGACACCACTAGCACAGATACGCAGTATTTT	CATSRDSDTTSTDTQYF
.	TRBV5-6	TRBJ2-1	.	TGTGCCAGCAGCCTCCTGTCGGGACACCTCTACAATGAGCAGTTCTTC	CASSLLSGHLYNEQFF
.	TRBV13	TRBJ2-3	.	TGTGCCAGCAGCCCGACACTAGTATCAGATACGCAGTATTTT	CASSPTLVSDTQYF
.	TRBV30	TRBJ1-3	.	TGTGCCTGGAGCATCCTCCGGCCTGGAAACACCATATATTTT	CAWSILRPGNTIYF
.	TRBV28	TRBJ2-7	.	TGTGCCAGCAGTTTAGAGTATCCCTACGAGCAGTACTTC	CASSLEYPYEQYF
.	TRBV13	TRBJ1-4	.	TGTGCCAGCAGCCAGGTTGGAGGGAATGAAAAACTGTTTTTT	CASSQVGGNEKLFF
.	TRBV5-1	TRBJ1-4	.	TGCGCCAGCAGCTTGGATCCCGGGACAACGAATGAAAAACTGTTTTTT	CASSLDPGTTNEKLFF
.	TRBV27	TRBJ1-6	.	TGTGCCAGCAGTCTCGGCGTACCACGGAATTCACCCCTCCACTTT	CASSLGVPRNSPLHF
.	TRBV7-8	TRBJ2-2	TRBD2	TGTGCCAGCACCCTTGGCCTAGCGGGTACCGGGGAGCTGTTTTTT	CASTLGLAGTGELFF
.	TRBV7-3	TRBJ2-1	.	TGTGCCAGCAGCGCTCAGGGGATCCCCTACAATGAGCAGTTCTTC	CASSAQGIPYNEQFF
.	TRBV9	TRBJ1-2	TRBD1	TGTGCCAGCAGCCCGAGGACAGGGTCGAACTATGGCTACACCTTC	CASSPRTGSNYGYTF
.	TRBV5-4	TRBJ2-7	TRBD2	TGTGCCAGCAGCTCCAGAGTCTGGACTAGCGGGATCCAAGAGCAGTACTTC	CASSSRVWTSGIQEQYF
once	TRBV6-5	TRBJ1-1	.	TGTGCCAGCAGCCAGATGACCCCCATGAACACTGAAGCTTTCTTT	CASSQMTPMNTEAFF